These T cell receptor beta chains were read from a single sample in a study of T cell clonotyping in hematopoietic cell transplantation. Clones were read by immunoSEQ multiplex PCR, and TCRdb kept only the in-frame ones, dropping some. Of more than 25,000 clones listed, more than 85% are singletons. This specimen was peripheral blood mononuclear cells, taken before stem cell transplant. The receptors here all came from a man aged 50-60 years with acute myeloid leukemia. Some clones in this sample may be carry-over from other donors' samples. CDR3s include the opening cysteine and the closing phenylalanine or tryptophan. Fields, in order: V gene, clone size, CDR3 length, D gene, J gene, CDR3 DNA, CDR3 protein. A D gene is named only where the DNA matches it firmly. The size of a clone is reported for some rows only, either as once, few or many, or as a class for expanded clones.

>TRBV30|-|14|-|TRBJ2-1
TGTGCCTGGAGTGTGAAGGGGTTTTACAATGAGCAGTTCTTC
CAWSVKGFYNEQFF
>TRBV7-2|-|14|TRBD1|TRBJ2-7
TGTGCCAGCAGCTCATCGGGACAGCCCTACGAGCAGTACTTC
CASSSSGQPYEQYF
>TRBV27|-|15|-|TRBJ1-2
TGTGCCAGCAGTTTAGACTTAACAGGAGCTTATGGCTACACCTTC
CASSLDLTGAYGYTF
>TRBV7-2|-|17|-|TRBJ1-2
TGTGCCAGCAGCTTAGTGTATGGGGCAAGAGCTAACTATGGCTACACCTTC
CASSLVYGARANYGYTF
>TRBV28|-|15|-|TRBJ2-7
TGTGCCAGCAGTTTCCTGGGGGTAGGTGGCTACGAGCAGTACTTC
CASSFLGVGGYEQYF
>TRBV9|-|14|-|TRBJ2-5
TGTGCCAGCAGCGGGGGACCTTACCAAGAGACCCAGTACTTC
CASSGGPYQETQYF
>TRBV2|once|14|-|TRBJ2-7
TGTGCCAGCATGGGTTTTTTAGGAGCCTACGAGCAGTACTTC
CASMGFLGAYEQYF
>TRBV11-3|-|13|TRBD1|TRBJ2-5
TGTGCCAGCAGCCCGACAGGGGTTGAGACCCAGTACTTC
CASSPTGVETQYF
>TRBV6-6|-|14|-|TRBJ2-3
TGTGCCAGCAGTCCCCCGGGCAGCACAGATACGCAGTATTTT
CASSPPGSTDTQYF
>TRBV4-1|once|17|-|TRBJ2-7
TGCGCCAGCAGCCCTCACCCCAAAACGACTAGATCCCACGAGCAGTACTTC
CASSPHPKTTRSHEQYF
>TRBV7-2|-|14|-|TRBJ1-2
TGTGCCAGCAGCTTAGCTAGGTCAAACTATGGCTACACCTTC
CASSLARSNYGYTF
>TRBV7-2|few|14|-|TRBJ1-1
TGTGCCAGCAGCTTAGCTATTGAGGGCACTGAAGCTTTCTTT
CASSLAIEGTEAFF
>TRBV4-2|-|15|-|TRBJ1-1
TGTGCCAGCAGCCAAGATCGGGCGGCGAACACTGAAGCTTTCTTT
CASSQDRAANTEAFF
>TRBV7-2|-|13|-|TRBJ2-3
TGTGCCAGCAGCGTAGAGGCTACAGATACGCAGTATTTT
CASSVEATDTQYF
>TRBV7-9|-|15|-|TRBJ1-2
TGTGCCAGCAGCCCCCGACAGGCTTACCCCTATGGCTACACCTTC
CASSPRQAYPYGYTF
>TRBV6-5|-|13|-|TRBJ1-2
TGTGCCAGCAGTTACGGAGGGGTGCGGGGCTACACCTTC
CASSYGGVRGYTF
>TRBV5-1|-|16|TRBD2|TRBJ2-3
TGCGCCAGCACGCCCTGGGTAGCGGGAGGGACAGATACGCAGTATTTT
CASTPWVAGGTDTQYF
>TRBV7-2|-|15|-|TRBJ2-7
TGTGCCAGCAGCTTAGTTGGGGGATTGGATTACGAGCAGTACTTC
CASSLVGGLDYEQYF
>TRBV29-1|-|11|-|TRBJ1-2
TGCAGCGTTGAGGAAGTCTATGGCTACACCTTC
CSVEEVYGYTF
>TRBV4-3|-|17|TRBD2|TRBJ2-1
TGCGCCAGCAGCCAAGGATCAAGCGGGAGGGCCTACAATGAGCAGTTCTTC
CASSQGSSGRAYNEQFF
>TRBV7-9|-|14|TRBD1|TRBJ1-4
TGTGCCAGCAACGACAGGGGAACTAATGAAAAACTGTTTTTT
CASNDRGTNEKLFF
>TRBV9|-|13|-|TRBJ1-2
TGTGCCAGCAGCGAGGGACTCTCGAGGGGCTACACCTTC
CASSEGLSRGYTF
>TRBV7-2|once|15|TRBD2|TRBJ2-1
TGTGCCAGCCAGGGCGGCGGGAGTTTCTCCAATGAGCAGTTCTTC
CASQGGGSFSNEQFF
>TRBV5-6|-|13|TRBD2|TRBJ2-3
TGTGCCAGTCCTCTAGCGGAGACAGATACGCAGTATTTT
CASPLAETDTQYF
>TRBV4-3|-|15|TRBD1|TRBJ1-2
TGCGCCAGCAGCCAAGACTACAGGGGGATCTATGGCTACACCTTC
CASSQDYRGIYGYTF
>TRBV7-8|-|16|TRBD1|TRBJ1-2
TGTGCCAGCAGCTTAGAAGACAGGGGATTGGGCTATGGCTACACCTTC
CASSLEDRGLGYGYTF
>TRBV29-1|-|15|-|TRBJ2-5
TGCAGCGCCCGGAGGGATGAGGGTTGGGAAGAGACCCAGTACTTC
CSARRDEGWEETQYF
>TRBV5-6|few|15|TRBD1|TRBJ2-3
TGTGCCAGCGAGGACAGGGGGACGGCAGCAGATACGCAGTATTTT
CASEDRGTAADTQYF
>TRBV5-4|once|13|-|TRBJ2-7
TGTGCCAGCAGCTTTTATTCTACCTACGAGCAGTACTTC
CASSFYSTYEQYF
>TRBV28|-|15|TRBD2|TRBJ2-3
TGTGCCAGCAGCGGTAGCGGGGGGCCAACAGATACGCAGTATTTT
CASSGSGGPTDTQYF
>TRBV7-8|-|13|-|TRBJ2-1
TGTGCCAGCAGGTCGGGGGACTACAATGAGCAGTTCTTC
CASRSGDYNEQFF
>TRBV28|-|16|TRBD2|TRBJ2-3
TGTGCCAGCAGTTTACCGGTAGCGGGGGCTACAGATACGCAGTATTTT
CASSLPVAGATDTQYF
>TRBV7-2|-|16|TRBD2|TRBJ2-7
TGTGCCAGCAGCTTATGGACTAGCGGGAGTATCTACGAGCAGTACTTC
CASSLWTSGSIYEQYF
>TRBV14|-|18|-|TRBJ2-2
TGTGCCAGCAGCCGCGCGGAGGGGGGAAGGGGTCGCACCGGGGAGCTGTTTTTT
CASSRAEGGRGRTGELFF
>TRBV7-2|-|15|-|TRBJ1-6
TGTGCCAGCAGCCAAGAAGGACAGACGAATTCACCCCTCCACTTT
CASSQEGQTNSPLHF
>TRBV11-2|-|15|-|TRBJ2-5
TGTGCCAGCAGCTTAGATCCGGGGTACCAAGAGACCCAGTACTTC
CASSLDPGYQETQYF
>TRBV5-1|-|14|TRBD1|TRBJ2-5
TGCGCCAGCAGCTTGGGAGGGGGCGAGAAGACCCAGTACTTC
CASSLGGGEKTQYF
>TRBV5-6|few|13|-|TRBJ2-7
TGTGCCAGCAGCCCCGGGCCTTTCTACGAGCAGTACTTC
CASSPGPFYEQYF
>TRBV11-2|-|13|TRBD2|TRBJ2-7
TGTGCCAGCAGCTGGACTAGCGACTACGAGCAGTACTTC
CASSWTSDYEQYF
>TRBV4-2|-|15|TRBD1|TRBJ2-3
TGTGCCAGCAGCCCCCCGGGACAGGGGGCAGATACGCAGTATTTT
CASSPPGQGADTQYF
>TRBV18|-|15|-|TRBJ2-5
TGTGCCAGCTCACCACGAAGAGGGGGGGAAGAGACCCAGTACTTC
CASSPRRGGEETQYF
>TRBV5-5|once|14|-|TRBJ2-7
TGTGCCAGCAGCTTGGGAGGAGGACTGTACGAGCAGTACTTC
CASSLGGGLYEQYF
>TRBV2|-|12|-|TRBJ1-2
TGTGCCAGCAGTGAAAGAGGGTATGGCTACACCTTC
CASSERGYGYTF
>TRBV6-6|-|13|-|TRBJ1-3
TGTGCCAGCATCAGGGATACTGGAAACACCATATATTTT
CASIRDTGNTIYF
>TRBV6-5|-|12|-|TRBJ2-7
TGTGCCAGCAGTTCCCTAGTTGGGGAGCAGTACTTC
CASSSLVGEQYF
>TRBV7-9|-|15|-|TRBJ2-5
TGTGCCAGCAGCTTAGGGGGTCAGGGAACGGAGACCCAGTACTTC
CASSLGGQGTETQYF
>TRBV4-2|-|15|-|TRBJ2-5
TGTGCCAGCAGCCAGGACTATGGAGGTTGGGGGTCCCAGTACTTC
CASSQDYGGWGSQYF
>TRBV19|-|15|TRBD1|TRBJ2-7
TGTGCCAGTAGTACCGGACAGGGTTCGTCTTACGAGCAGTACTTC
CASSTGQGSSYEQYF
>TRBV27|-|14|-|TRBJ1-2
TGTGCCAGTCACCCCACAGGGTGGAACTATGGCTACACCTTC
CASHPTGWNYGYTF
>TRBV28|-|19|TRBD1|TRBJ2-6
TGTGCCAGCAGTCCCGGATGGACAGGGCTGATCTCTGGGGCCAACGTCCTGACTTTC
CASSPGWTGLISGANVLTF
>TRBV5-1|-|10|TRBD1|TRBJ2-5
TGCGCCAGCAGCATACGGACAGGGGACTTC
CASSIRTGDF
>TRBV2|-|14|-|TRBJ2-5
TGTGCCAGCAGCCAACAGGGATACCAAGAGACCCAGTACTTC
CASSQQGYQETQYF
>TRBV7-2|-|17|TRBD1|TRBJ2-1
TGTGCCAGCAGCCCCGGACAGGGGGCTTTTCACTACAATGAGCAGTTCTTC
CASSPGQGAFHYNEQFF
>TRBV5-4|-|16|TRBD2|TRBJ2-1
TGTGCCAGCAGCTGGACGACTAGCGGTAGTTACAATGAGCAGTTCTTC
CASSWTTSGSYNEQFF
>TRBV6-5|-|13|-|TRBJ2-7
TGTGCCAGCAGTTACTCGTCTCCGGAGGGGCAGTACTTC
CASSYSSPEGQYF
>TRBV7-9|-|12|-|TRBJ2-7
TGTGCCAGCAGCCCTGGCCACTACGAGCAGTACTTC
CASSPGHYEQYF
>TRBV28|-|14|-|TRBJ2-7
TGTGCCAGCCGGAGATCGACAGGCTCCTACGAGCAGTACTTC
CASRRSTGSYEQYF